This section outlines one T cell receptor beta chain sequence together with its context. As yet, its antigen is unknown. This specimen comes from a study of T cells in Graves' hyperthyroidism and ophthalmopathy. Study-level points and caveats: Most expanded thyroid clonotypes above 0.001 recurred in blood.

Extraction of PBMCs used 9 to 10 ml of fresh peripheral blood. This CDR3 has 8 amino acids. Germline lookup yields CDR1 MNHNS and CDR2 SASEGT. V lost 10 bases and J lost 8, with 5 bases in between. From RNA transcripts, TCR beta CDR3 regions were amplified. When the TCR CDR3 underwent first-round RT-PCR, the HTBI primer set was used. TCRdb re-called the multiplex PCR reads with MiXCR, one entry per CDR3 protein. The sample contains roughly 800,000 distinct CDR3 sequences, roughly 40% of which appear only once. The specimen sequenced was blood. The sequence was obtained from a man between 18 and 35 years old with Graves' hyperthyroidism. The chain carries TRBV6-1 and TRBJ1-1, with D unclear. CDR3: CATGEAFF. The CDR3 DNA reads as TGTGCCACCGGGGAAGCTTTCTTT.